This T cell receptor (beta chain) was captured in a study of STAT5B mutations in CD4+ large granular lymphocyte leukemia. Trimming stripped 4 bases from V and 1 base from J, with 14 bases between. Germline V gene data show CDR1 as LNHDA and CDR2 as SQIVND (reference sequence). The CDR3 totals 15 residues. Buffy coats from healthy blood donors served as controls. The assay was run at survey level. Using immunoSEQ multiplex PCR, the repertoire was profiled, and TCRdb retains in-frame clones only, with some absent. The data contain around 35,000 clones, approximately 67% of them singletons. Sequencing was performed on CD4+ T cells from blood buffy coats. V is TRBV19 and J is TRBJ2-7; D might be TRBD1 (6 bases). The clonotype comes from a human donor in good health. CDR3 amino acids: CASSSGQGISYEQYF. The CDR3 DNA sequence: TGTGCCAGTAGTAGTGGGCAGGGGATTTCCTACGAGCAGTACTTC. Variable domain in full (rest from reference TRBV19 and TRBJ2-7): DGGITQSPKYLFRKEGQNVTLSCEQNLNHDAMYWYRQDPGQGLRLIYYSQIVNDFQKGDIAEGYSVSREKKESFPLTVTSAQKNPTAFYLCASSSGQGISYEQYFGPGTRLTVT.